The next 11 T cell receptor beta chains were all read from a single sample in a study of early T cells in non-severe SARS-CoV-2 infection. From the 5' RACE reads, TCRdb called clonotypes with MiXCR, one entry per CDR3 protein. The top ten clones hold approximately 5.7% of a sample with 65,000 to 80,000 distinct CDR3 sequences, around 13% of them seen once. Input material: whole blood. These receptors were taken from an adult who was a healthcare worker with PCR-confirmed SARS-CoV-2 infection or an uninfected control (not recorded which).

This clonotype was observed a handful of times. This chain links TRBV18 with TRBJ1-1; D gene uncertain. The CDR3 sequence is 13 residues long. V shed 3 bases and J shed 4 bases, with 9 bases lying between them. Germline V lookup: CDR1 KGHSH, CDR2 LQKENI. The chain's CDR3 is CASSPQESTEAFF. Written as DNA, the CDR3 is TGTGCCAGCTCACCCCAGGAGAGCACTGAAGCTTTCTTT. Variable domain in full (rest from reference TRBV18 and TRBJ1-1): NAGVMQNPRHLVRRRGQEARLRCSPMKGHSHVYWYRQLPEEGLKFMVYLQKENIIDESGMPKERFSAEFPKEGPSILRIQQVVRGDSAAYFCASSPQESTEAFFGQGTRLTVV.

This clonotype occurred a few times. The rearrangement joins TRBV2 to TRBJ2-4, with 7 nucleotides matching TRBD1. CDR3 size: 14 residues. The V gene end was trimmed by 4 bases and the J gene end by 7 bases; junction bases not matched to a gene: 7. Looked up from germline, CDR1 is SNHLY and CDR2 is FYNNEI. The CDR3 region is CASSVVRGPNIQYF. The CDR3 coding sequence is TGTGCCAGCAGTGTCGTGAGGGGGCCGAACATTCAGTACTTC. Using reference TRBV2 and TRBJ2-4 for the parts outside the CDR3, the full variable domain is EPEVTQTPSHQVTQMGQEVILRCVPISNHLYFYWYRQILGQKVEFLVSFYNNEISEKSEIFDDQFSVERPDGSNFTLKIRSTKLEDSAMYFCASSVVRGPNIQYFGAGTRLSVL.

The V gene is TRBV28, the J gene TRBJ2-2, with 8 positions matching TRBD1. Germline CDR1 MDHEN, CDR2 SYDVKM. V was clipped by 7 bases and J by 1 base; unmatched bases: 2. The CDR3 consists of 14 residues. In DNA, the CDR3 is TGTGCCAGCACCGACAGGGGGAACACCGGGGAGCTGTTTTTT. It encodes CASTDRGNTGELFF.

The chain uses TRBV28 and TRBJ1-3; TRBD1 might be the D (6 bases). Germline V CDR1 and CDR2: MDHEN, SYDVKM. The CDR3 spans 15 residues. V shed 6 bases and J shed 2 bases, with 14 bases lying between them. The CDR3 reads CASSILQGAGNTIYF. The CDR3 nucleotides are TGTGCCAGCAGCATATTACAGGGCGCTGGAAACACCATATATTTT.

The rearrangement uses TRBV10-3 and TRBJ2-3; 7 nucleotides align to TRBD1. Germline V lookup: CDR1 ENHRY, CDR2 SYGVKD. Trimming took 6 bases from V and 4 from J; bases not matched to a gene: 4. The CDR3 sequence is 13 residues long. CDR3 amino acids: CAISDRESDTQYF. The CDR3 bases are TGTGCCATCAGCGACAGGGAATCAGATACGCAGTATTTT.

V is TRBV18 and J is TRBJ2-3, with D possibly matching TRBD1 (5 bases). In germline, CDR1 is KGHSH, CDR2 LQKENI. CDR3 length: 15 residues. Trimming cost V 2 bases and J 3 bases, with 12 bases left between them. The CDR3 DNA reads TGTGCCAGCTCACCAAGACAGACCGGGACAGATACGCAGTATTTT. The encoded protein is CASSPRQTGTDTQYF.

The CDR3 protein is CSALQGYYGYTF. CDR3 in DNA: TGCAGTGCACTACAGGGATACTATGGCTACACCTTC. The chain is built from TRBV20-1 and TRBJ1-2; tentative D call: TRBD1 (6 bases). The CDR3 is made up of 12 amino acids. Trimming pared 6 bases from V and 3 bases from J, leaving 11 bases between. The V gene's germline CDR1 is DFQATT and CDR2 SNEGSKA (reference sequence).

This clonotype occurred many times. The gene calls are TRBV18 and TRBJ1-1, with 10 bases fitting TRBD1. V trimming: 3 bases; J trimming: 7 bases; junction bases outside the gene matches: 8. This CDR3 has 15 residues. In germline, CDR1 is KGHSH, CDR2 LQKENI. This chain's CDR3 is CASSPTGTGAGEAFF. CDR3 sequence (DNA): TGTGCCAGCTCACCGACCGGGACAGGGGCTGGTGAAGCTTTCTTT.

V gene TRBV5-1 combines with J gene TRBJ1-1; tentatively, D is TRBD1 (5 bases). V lost 2 bases and J lost 0, with 8 bases in between. The CDR3 covers 14 residues. Germline V lookup: CDR1 SGHRS, CDR2 YFSETQ. Written as DNA, the CDR3 is TGCGCCAGCAGCTTCAGGGAAATGAACACTGAAGCTTTCTTT. Translation gives CASSFREMNTEAFF.

The V call is TRBV4-1, the J call TRBJ2-7, with 8 bases aligning to TRBD1. V lost 3 bases, J lost 7 bases, and 11 bases stayed unmatched. CDR1 is MGHRA, CDR2 YSYEKL, per germline. CDR3 length: 15 residues. The CDR3 reads CASSQVTGVAREQYF. DNA for the CDR3: TGCGCCAGCAGCCAGGTGACAGGGGTAGCGAGAGAGCAGTACTTC.

This clonotype was counted many times. The rearrangement joins TRBV18 to TRBJ2-1, with a weak D call TRBD2 (6 bases). CDR1 and CDR2 (germline): KGHSH, LQKENI. Trimming stripped 1 base from V and 7 bases from J, with 11 bases between. The CDR3 consists of 14 residues. CDR3 region: CASSPLAAGNEQFF. The DNA for the CDR3 is TGTGCCAGCTCACCACTAGCGGCAGGGAATGAGCAGTTCTTC.